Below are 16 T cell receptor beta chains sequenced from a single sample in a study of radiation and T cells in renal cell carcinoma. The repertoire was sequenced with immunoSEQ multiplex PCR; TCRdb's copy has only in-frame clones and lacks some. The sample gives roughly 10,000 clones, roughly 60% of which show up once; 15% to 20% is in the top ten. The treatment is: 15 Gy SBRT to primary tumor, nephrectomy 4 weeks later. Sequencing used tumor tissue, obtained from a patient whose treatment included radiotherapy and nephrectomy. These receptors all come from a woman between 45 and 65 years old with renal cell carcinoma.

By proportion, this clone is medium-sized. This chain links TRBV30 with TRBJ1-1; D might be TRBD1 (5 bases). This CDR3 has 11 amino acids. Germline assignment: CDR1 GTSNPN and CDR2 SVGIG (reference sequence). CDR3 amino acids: CLGERNTEAFF. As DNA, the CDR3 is TGTTTAGGGGAGAGGAACACTGAAGCTTTCTTT.

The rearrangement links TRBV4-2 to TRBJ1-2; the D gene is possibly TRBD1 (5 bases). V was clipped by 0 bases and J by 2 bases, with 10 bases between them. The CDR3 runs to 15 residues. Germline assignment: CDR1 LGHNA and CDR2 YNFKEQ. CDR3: CASSQDQAGNYGYTF. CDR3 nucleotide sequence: TGTGCCAGCAGCCAAGATCAGGCAGGGAACTATGGCTACACCTTC.

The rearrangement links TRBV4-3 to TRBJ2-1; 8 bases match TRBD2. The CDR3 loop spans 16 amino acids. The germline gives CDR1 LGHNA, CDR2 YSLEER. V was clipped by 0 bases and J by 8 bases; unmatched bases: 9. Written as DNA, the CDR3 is TGCGCCAGCAGCCAAGATCGTCTAGCGGGTGGCCATGAGCAGTTCTTC. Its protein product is CASSQDRLAGGHEQFF.

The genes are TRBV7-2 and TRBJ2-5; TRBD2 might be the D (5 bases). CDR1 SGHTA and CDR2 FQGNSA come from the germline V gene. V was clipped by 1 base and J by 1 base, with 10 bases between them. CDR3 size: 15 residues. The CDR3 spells CASSLGRTSQETQYF. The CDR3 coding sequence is TGTGCCAGCAGCTTAGGGAGGACTTCCCAAGAGACCCAGTACTTC.

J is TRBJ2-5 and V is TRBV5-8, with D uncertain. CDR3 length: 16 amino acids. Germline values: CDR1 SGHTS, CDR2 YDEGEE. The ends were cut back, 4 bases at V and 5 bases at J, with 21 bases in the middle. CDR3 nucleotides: TGTGCCAGCAGCCCGGGCAGGACCCCAAACGGGGAGACCCAGTACTTC. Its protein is CASSPGRTPNGETQYF.

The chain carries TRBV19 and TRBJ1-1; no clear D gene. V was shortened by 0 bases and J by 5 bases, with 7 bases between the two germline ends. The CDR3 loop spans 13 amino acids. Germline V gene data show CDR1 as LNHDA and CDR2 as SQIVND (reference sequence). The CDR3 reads CASSIERETEAFF. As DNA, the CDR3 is TGTGCCAGTAGTATAGAGAGGGAGACTGAAGCTTTCTTT. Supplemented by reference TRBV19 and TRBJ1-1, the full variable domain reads DGGITQSPKYLFRKEGQNVTLSCEQNLNHDAMYWYRQDPGQGLRLIYYSQIVNDFQKGDIAEGYSVSREKKESFPLTVTSAQKNPTAFYLCASSIERETEAFFGQGTRLTVV.

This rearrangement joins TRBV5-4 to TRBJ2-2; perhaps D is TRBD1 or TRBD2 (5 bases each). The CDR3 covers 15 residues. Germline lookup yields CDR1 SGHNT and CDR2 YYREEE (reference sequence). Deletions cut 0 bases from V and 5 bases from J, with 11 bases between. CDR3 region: CASSLALGDTGELFF. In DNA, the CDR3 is TGTGCCAGCAGCTTGGCGTTGGGGGATACCGGGGAGCTGTTTTTT.

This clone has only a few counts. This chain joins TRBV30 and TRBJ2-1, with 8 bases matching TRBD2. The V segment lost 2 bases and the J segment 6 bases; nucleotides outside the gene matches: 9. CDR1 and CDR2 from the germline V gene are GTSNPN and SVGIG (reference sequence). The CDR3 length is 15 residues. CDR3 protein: CAWSSGGSLSNEQFF. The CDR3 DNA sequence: TGTGCCTGGAGTTCGGGGGGGTCCCTTTCCAATGAGCAGTTCTTC.

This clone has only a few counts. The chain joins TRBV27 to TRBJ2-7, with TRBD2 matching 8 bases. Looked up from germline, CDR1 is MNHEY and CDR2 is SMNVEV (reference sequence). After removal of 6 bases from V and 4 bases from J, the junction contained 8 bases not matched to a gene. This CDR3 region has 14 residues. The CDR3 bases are TGTGCCAGCAGCCCACTTGCGGGAGGATACGAGCAGTACTTC. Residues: CASSPLAGGYEQYF.

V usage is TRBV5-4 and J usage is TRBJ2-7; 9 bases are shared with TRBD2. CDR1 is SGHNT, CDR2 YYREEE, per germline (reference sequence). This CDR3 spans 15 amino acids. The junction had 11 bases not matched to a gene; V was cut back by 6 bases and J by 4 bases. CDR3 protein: CASTPVAGDFYEQYF. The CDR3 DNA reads TGTGCCAGCACCCCCGTAGCGGGAGATTTTTACGAGCAGTACTTC.

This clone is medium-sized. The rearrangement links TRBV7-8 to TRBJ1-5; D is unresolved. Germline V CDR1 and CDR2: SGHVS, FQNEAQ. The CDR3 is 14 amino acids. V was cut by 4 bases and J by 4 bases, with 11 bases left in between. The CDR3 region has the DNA TGTGCCAGCAGCTCTACAGAGCTGAATCAGCCCCAGCATTTT. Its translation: CASSSTELNQPQHF.

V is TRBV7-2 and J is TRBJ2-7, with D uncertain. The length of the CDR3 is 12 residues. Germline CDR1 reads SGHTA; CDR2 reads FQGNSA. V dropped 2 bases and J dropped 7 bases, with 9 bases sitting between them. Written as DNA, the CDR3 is TGTGCCAGCAGCTTAAATTCGGCTGAGCAGTACTTC. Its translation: CASSLNSAEQYF.

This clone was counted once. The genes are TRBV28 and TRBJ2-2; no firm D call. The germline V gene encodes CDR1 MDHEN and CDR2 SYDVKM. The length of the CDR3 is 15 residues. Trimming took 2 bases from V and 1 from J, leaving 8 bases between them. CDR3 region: CASSLPERNTGELFF. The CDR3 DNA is TGTGCCAGCAGTTTACCAGAGCGGAACACCGGGGAGCTGTTTTTT.

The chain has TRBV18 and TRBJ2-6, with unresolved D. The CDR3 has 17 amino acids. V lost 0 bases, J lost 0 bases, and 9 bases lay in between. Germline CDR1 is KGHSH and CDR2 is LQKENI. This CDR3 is CASSPPMSFSGANVLTF. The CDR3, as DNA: TGTGCCAGCTCACCACCGATGTCCTTCTCTGGGGCCAACGTCCTGACTTTC.

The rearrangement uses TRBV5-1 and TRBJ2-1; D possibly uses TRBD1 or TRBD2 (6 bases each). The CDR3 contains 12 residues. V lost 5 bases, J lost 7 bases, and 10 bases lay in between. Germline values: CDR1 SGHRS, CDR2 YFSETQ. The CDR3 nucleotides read TGCGCCAGCAGTCAGGGGAGGAATGAGCAGTTCTTC. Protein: CASSQGRNEQFF.

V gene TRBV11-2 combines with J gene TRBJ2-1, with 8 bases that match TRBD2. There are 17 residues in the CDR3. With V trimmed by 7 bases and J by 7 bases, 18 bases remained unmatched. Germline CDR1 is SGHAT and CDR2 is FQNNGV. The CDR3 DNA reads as TGTGCCAGCACCCCAACATTAGCGGGAAAAGCGACAAATGAGCAGTTCTTC. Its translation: CASTPTLAGKATNEQFF.